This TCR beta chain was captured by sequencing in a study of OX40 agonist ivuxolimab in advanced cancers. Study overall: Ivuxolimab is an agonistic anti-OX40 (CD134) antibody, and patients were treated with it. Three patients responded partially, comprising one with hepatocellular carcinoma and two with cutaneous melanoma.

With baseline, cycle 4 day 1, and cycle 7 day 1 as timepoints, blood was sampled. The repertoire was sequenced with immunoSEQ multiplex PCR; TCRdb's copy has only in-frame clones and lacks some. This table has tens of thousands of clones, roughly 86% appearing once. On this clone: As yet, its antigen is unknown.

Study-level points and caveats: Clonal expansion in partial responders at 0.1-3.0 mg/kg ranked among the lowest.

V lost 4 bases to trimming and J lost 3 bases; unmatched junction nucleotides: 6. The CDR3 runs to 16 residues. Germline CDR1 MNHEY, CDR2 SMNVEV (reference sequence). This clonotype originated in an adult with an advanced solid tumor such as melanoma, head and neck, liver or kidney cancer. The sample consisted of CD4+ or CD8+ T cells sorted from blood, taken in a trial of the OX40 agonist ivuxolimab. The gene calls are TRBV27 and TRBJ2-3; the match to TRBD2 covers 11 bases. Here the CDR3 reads CASSSRTSGRTDTQYF. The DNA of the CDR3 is TGTGCCAGCAGTTCTCGTACTAGCGGGAGAACAGATACGCAGTATTTT.